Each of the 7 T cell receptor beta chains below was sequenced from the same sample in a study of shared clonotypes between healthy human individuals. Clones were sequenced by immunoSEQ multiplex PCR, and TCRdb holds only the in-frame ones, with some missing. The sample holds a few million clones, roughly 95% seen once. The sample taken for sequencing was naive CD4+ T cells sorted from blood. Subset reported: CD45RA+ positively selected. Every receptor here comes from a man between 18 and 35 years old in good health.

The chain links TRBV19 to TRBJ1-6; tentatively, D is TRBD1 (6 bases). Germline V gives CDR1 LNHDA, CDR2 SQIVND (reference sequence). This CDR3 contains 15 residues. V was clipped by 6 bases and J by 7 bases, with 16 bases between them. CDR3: CASSPTSDSNSPLHF. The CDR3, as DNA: TGTGCCAGTAGCCCCACCTCGGACAGCAATTCACCCCTCCACTTT.

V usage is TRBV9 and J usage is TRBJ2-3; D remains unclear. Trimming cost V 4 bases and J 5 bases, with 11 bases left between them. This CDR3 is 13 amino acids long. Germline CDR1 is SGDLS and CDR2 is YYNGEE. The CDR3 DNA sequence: TGTGCCAGCAGCCTCGGCCCAGGAGATACGCAGTATTTT. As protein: CASSLGPGDTQYF.

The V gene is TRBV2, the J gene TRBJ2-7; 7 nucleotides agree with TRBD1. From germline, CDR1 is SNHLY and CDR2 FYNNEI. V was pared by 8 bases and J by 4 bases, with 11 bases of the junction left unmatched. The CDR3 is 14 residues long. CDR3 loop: CASYPSGQRYEQYF. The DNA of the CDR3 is TGTGCCAGCTACCCCTCGGGACAGCGTTACGAGCAGTACTTC.

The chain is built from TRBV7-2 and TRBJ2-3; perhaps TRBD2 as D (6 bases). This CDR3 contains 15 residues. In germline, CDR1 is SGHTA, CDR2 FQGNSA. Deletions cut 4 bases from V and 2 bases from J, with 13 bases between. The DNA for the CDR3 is TGTGCCAGCAGCTCGACGACTAGAGACACAGATACGCAGTATTTT. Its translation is CASSSTTRDTDTQYF.

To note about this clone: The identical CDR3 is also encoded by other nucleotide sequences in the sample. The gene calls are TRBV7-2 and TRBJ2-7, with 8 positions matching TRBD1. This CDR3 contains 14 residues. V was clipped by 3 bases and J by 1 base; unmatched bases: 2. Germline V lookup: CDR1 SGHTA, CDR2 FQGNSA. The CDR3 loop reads CASSFRQGSYEQYF. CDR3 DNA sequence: TGTGCCAGCAGCTTTCGACAGGGGTCCTACGAGCAGTACTTC.

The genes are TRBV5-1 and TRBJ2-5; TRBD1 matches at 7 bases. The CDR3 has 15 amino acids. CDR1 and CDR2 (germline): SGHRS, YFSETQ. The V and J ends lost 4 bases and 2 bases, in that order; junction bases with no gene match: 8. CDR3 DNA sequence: TGCGCCAGCAGCATCCCACAGGGGCTACAAGAGACCCAGTACTTC. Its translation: CASSIPQGLQETQYF.

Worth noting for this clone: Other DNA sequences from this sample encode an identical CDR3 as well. CDR3 coding DNA: TGTGCCTGGAGTGGACAGAGAAATTCACCCCTCCACTTT. Its translation is CAWSGQRNSPLHF. The V gene is TRBV30, the J gene TRBJ1-6; perhaps TRBD1 as D (5 bases). CDR1 and CDR2 from the germline V gene are GTSNPN and SVGIG (reference sequence). The germline V and J ends were trimmed by 1 base and 7 bases, with 8 bases remaining between them. The length of the CDR3 is 13 residues.